The 28 T cell receptor beta chains presented below share a single source sample, sequenced in a study of blood T cell repertoires in COVID-19. The method was immunoSEQ multiplex PCR; TCRdb's version includes in-frame clones alone and lacks a portion of them. This sample has 60,000 to 65,000 clones, with roughly 82% found just once. The source material was peripheral blood. These receptors all come from a human donor in a cohort sampled during active COVID-19.

V and J are TRBV5-4 and TRBJ2-1; 7 bases match TRBD1. The germline CDR1 and CDR2 sequences are SGHNT and YYREEE (reference sequence). CDR3 length: 15 amino acids. V lost 1 base and J lost 7; bases outside the gene matches: 8. The CDR3 DNA reads TGTGCCAGCAGCTTGACGGGACAGTTGGTGAATGAGCAGTTCTTC. Amino acids: CASSLTGQLVNEQFF.

As for this clone: The same CDR3 can be traced to other DNA sequences in this sample. The CDR3 region is CASSRGVQETQYF. CDR3 DNA: TGTGCCAGCAGCCGGGGGGTCCAAGAGACCCAGTACTTC. The V gene is TRBV7-2, the J gene TRBJ2-5; 7 bases line up with TRBD2. The CDR3 covers 13 residues. Germline trimming cut 5 bases from V and 1 base from J; bases unmatched to any gene: 1. Germline V lookup: CDR1 SGHTA, CDR2 FQGNSA.

The chain uses TRBV28 and TRBJ1-5, with D tentatively TRBD1 (6 bases). CDR3 length: 14 amino acids. Germline CDR1 is MDHEN and CDR2 is SYDVKM. The ends were cut back, 5 bases at V and 3 bases at J, with 11 bases in the middle. In DNA form, the CDR3 reads TGTGCCAGCAGTACGCAGGGGTACAATCAGCCCCAGCATTTT. Translating it yields CASSTQGYNQPQHF.

This chain joins TRBV7-2 and TRBJ2-7; TRBD2 is a possible D gene (5 bases). This CDR3 is built from 13 residues. CDR1 and CDR2 (germline): SGHTA, FQGNSA. V dropped 3 bases and J dropped 3 bases, with 9 bases sitting between them. The CDR3 spells CASSFYGNYEQYF. DNA of the CDR3: TGTGCCAGCAGCTTTTACGGGAACTACGAGCAGTACTTC.

The genes are TRBV19 and TRBJ2-1; TRBD2 matches 12 bases. CDR1 is LNHDA, CDR2 SQIVND, per germline (reference sequence). The CDR3 sequence is 19 residues long. J gave up 3 bases and V 0 bases, and 9 bases lay outside the gene matches. Here the CDR3 DNA reads TGTGCCAGTAGTATAGATCCCCCCACTAGCGGGGGGTTCTACAATGAGCAGTTCTTC. Residues: CASSIDPPTSGGFYNEQFF.

The rearrangement uses TRBV7-2 and TRBJ2-7, with a possible D match to TRBD2 (5 bases). Germline-derived CDR1 and CDR2 are SGHTA and FQGNSA. The CDR3 has 15 residues. Trimming left V 1 base short and J 0 bases short, with 10 bases between. The CDR3 sequence is CASSLVARDSYEQYF. The CDR3 nucleotides read TGTGCCAGCAGCTTAGTAGCGAGGGACTCCTACGAGCAGTACTTC.

V is TRBV18 and J is TRBJ1-2; 10 nucleotides line up with TRBD1. Germline values: CDR1 KGHSH, CDR2 LQKENI. This CDR3 comprises 17 residues. Germline trimming cut 3 bases from V and 2 bases from J; bases unmatched to any gene: 9. CDR3 loop: CASSPGQGSLGNYGYTF. The DNA for the CDR3 is TGTGCCAGCTCACCGGGACAGGGGTCCTTGGGGAACTATGGCTACACCTTC.

V gene TRBV10-1 combines with J gene TRBJ2-2; TRBD1 is a possible D gene (5 bases). Germline V CDR1 and CDR2: WNHNN, SYGVQD (reference sequence). The V gene lost 0 bases and the J gene lost 7 bases, with 15 bases spanning the gap. This CDR3 contains 16 residues. The CDR3 spells CASSESLGREDGELFF. DNA for the CDR3: TGCGCCAGCAGTGAGTCGCTGGGCAGGGAAGACGGGGAGCTGTTTTTT.

The genes are TRBV5-4 and TRBJ1-3; possible D gene TRBD1, 6 bases. Germline V gene data show CDR1 as SGHNT and CDR2 as YYREEE (reference sequence). The V and J ends lost 4 bases and 1 base respectively, with 15 bases between them. This CDR3 spans 16 amino acids. CDR3 sequence: CASSPGVGASGNTIYF. The CDR3 coding sequence is TGTGCCAGCAGCCCTGGTGTGGGGGCGTCTGGAAACACCATATATTTT.

The rearrangement joins TRBV5-4 to TRBJ2-2, with 7 nucleotides matching TRBD1. V shed 4 bases and J 0 bases; nucleotides not matched to a gene: 18. This CDR3 is 20 amino acids long. Per germline, CDR1 SGHNT and CDR2 YYREEE (reference sequence). The DNA for the CDR3 is TGTGCCAGCAGCATTCCGGGACAGTTCGACCCAACTCCGAACACCGGGGAGCTGTTTTTT. This gives the protein CASSIPGQFDPTPNTGELFF.

The chain has TRBV19 and TRBJ1-5; D is perhaps TRBD1 (6 bases). Trimming took 1 base from V and 5 from J, leaving 18 bases between them. This CDR3 is 17 amino acids long. Germline CDR1 and CDR2: LNHDA and SQIVND (reference sequence). The CDR3 region is CASSIGARGGADQPQHF. CDR3 nucleotide sequence: TGTGCCAGTAGTATAGGAGCCCGGGGGGGCGCAGATCAGCCCCAGCATTTT.

The gene calls are TRBV28 and TRBJ1-4; a possible D gene is TRBD1 (5 bases). Per germline, CDR1 MDHEN and CDR2 SYDVKM. The CDR3 is 16 amino acids. The V end was cut by 5 bases, the J end by 8 bases, with 21 bases between. CDR3 sequence reads: CASSLLQELGREKLFF. As DNA, the CDR3 is TGTGCCAGCAGTCTGTTACAGGAGCTAGGTCGGGAAAAACTGTTTTTT.

V usage is TRBV5-6 and J usage is TRBJ2-7; 7 bases agree with TRBD1. After removal of 1 base from V and 1 base from J, the junction contained 5 bases not matched to a gene. Germline V gives CDR1 SGHDT, CDR2 YYEEEE. The CDR3 is 15 residues long. The CDR3 spells CASSLLGQASYEQYF. The CDR3 DNA follows: TGTGCCAGCAGCTTGCTCGGACAGGCATCCTACGAGCAGTACTTC.

The V call is TRBV29-1, the J call TRBJ1-2; a possible D gene is TRBD1 (5 bases). The CDR3 runs to 12 residues. Germline CDR1 is SQVTM and CDR2 is ANQGSEA. V was pared by 6 bases and J by 8 bases, with 16 bases between. CDR3 in DNA: TGCAGCGTCGCTGACAGTTACGGGGGCTACACCTTC. Translation: CSVADSYGGYTF.

The chain combines TRBV30 with TRBJ2-6; D perhaps matches TRBD1 (6 bases). The V and J ends lost 4 bases and 1 base respectively, with 8 bases between them. CDR3 length: 14 residues. Germline V gene data show CDR1 as GTSNPN and CDR2 as SVGIG (reference sequence). CDR3 DNA sequence: TGTGCCTGGACAGGGGTATCTGGGGCCAACGTCCTGACTTTC. Residues: CAWTGVSGANVLTF.

The chain is built from TRBV5-4 and TRBJ2-3, with 7 bases aligning to TRBD2. Per germline, CDR1 SGHNT and CDR2 YYREEE (reference sequence). This CDR3 contains 15 residues. Trimming removed 4 bases from V and 2 bases from J; junction bases left unmatched: 7. CDR3 bases: TGTGCCAGCAGCGCCGTCGGGGGGAACACAGATACGCAGTATTTT. The encoded protein is CASSAVGGNTDTQYF.

The chain joins TRBV28 to TRBJ2-7, with D maybe TRBD1 (6 bases). From germline, CDR1 is MDHEN and CDR2 SYDVKM. The CDR3 is 11 amino acids. CDR3 DNA: TGTGTTTCAGGGGAACCCTACGAGCAGTACTTC. It is translated as CVSGEPYEQYF. Supplemented by reference TRBV28 and TRBJ2-7, the full variable domain reads DVKVTQSSRYLVKRTGEKVFLECVQDMDHENMFWYRQDPGLGLRLIYFSYDVKMKEKGDIPEGYSVSREKKERFSLILESASTNQTSMYLCVSGEPYEQYFGPGTRLTVT.

The chain links TRBV19 to TRBJ1-3, with D possibly matching TRBD1 (5 bases). The CDR3 totals 15 residues. V gave up 7 bases and J gave up 0 bases, with 13 bases separating them. Germline lookup yields CDR1 LNHDA and CDR2 SQIVND (reference sequence). The CDR3 sequence is CASNPQAGSGNTIYF. DNA of the CDR3: TGTGCCAGTAACCCACAGGCTGGCTCTGGAAACACCATATATTTT.

The chain has TRBV5-5 and TRBJ2-1; 11 bases are a match to TRBD2. CDR1 SGHKS and CDR2 YYEKEE come from the germline V gene (reference sequence). The CDR3 is 16 residues long. With 4 bases clipped from V and 5 bases from J, the junction kept 8 bases outside the gene matches. CDR3 residues: CASSPRIAGGNNEQFF. In DNA, the CDR3 is TGTGCCAGCAGCCCGCGTATAGCGGGGGGGAACAATGAGCAGTTCTTC.

V gene TRBV6-4 combines with J gene TRBJ1-1, with 9 bases fitting TRBD1. After removal of 6 bases from V and 3 bases from J, the junction contained 2 bases not matched to a gene. Germline values: CDR1 MRHNA, CDR2 SNTAGT. CDR3 length: 13 amino acids. CDR3 DNA: TGTGCCAGCAGGGACAGGGGTGACACTGAAGCTTTCTTT. Its translation: CASRDRGDTEAFF.

Written as DNA, the CDR3 is TGTGCCAGCAGTTTAAGTCCGGGGTCTGGGGAGCTGTTTTTT. It specifies CASSLSPGSGELFF. V is TRBV28 and J is TRBJ2-2; TRBD2 is a possible D gene (5 bases). CDR1 is MDHEN, CDR2 SYDVKM, per germline. V gave up 2 bases and J gave up 8 bases, with 12 bases separating them. The CDR3 is 14 amino acids. Full variable domain (rest looked up from reference TRBV28 and TRBJ2-2): DVKVTQSSRYLVKRTGEKVFLECVQDMDHENMFWYRQDPGLGLRLIYFSYDVKMKEKGDIPEGYSVSREKKERFSLILESASTNQTSMYLCASSLSPGSGELFFGEGSRLTVL.

This clone was counted only a few times. The rearrangement uses TRBV2 and TRBJ2-1; 8 bases align to TRBD1. J gave up 8 bases and V 5 bases, and 11 bases lay outside the gene matches. Germline V gives CDR1 SNHLY, CDR2 FYNNEI. The CDR3 consists of 15 residues. The CDR3 region has the DNA TGTGCCAGCAGTAGGACAGGGAATAGTGTCGATGAGCAGTTCTTC. This translates into CASSRTGNSVDEQFF.

This chain uses TRBV6-1 with TRBJ1-1; 9 nucleotides match TRBD1. The CDR3 is 15 amino acids. Germline V gives CDR1 MNHNS, CDR2 SASEGT. V trimming: 0 bases; J trimming: 4 bases; junction bases outside the gene matches: 3. For the CDR3, the DNA is TGTGCCAGCAGTGAAGCCGGGACAGGGAGCACTGAAGCTTTCTTT. The encoded protein is CASSEAGTGSTEAFF.

The gene calls are TRBV5-1 and TRBJ1-4; D is perhaps TRBD1 (5 bases). V was cut by 4 bases and J by 7 bases, with 17 bases left in between. The CDR3 runs 15 residues. Germline CDR1 and CDR2: SGHRS and YFSETQ. CDR3 loop: CASSPLQEGGEKLFF. CDR3 nucleotides: TGCGCCAGCAGCCCCTTACAGGAGGGAGGTGAAAAACTGTTTTTT.

The chain joins TRBV2 to TRBJ1-4; unclear D gene. Germline-derived CDR1 and CDR2 are SNHLY and FYNNEI. The CDR3 runs 15 residues. V shed 3 bases and J shed 4 bases, with 12 bases lying between them. The CDR3: CASSDRGEINEKLFF. CDR3 in DNA: TGTGCCAGCAGTGACCGGGGTGAAATTAATGAAAAACTGTTTTTT.

This sequence joins TRBV19 and TRBJ2-1, with 13 nucleotides matching TRBD2. V shed 4 bases and J 5 bases; nucleotides not matched to a gene: 2. The CDR3 covers 15 residues. Germline CDR1 reads LNHDA; CDR2 reads SQIVND (reference sequence). The CDR3 spells CASSRLAGGDNEQFF. Here the CDR3 DNA reads TGTGCCAGTAGTAGACTAGCGGGGGGAGACAATGAGCAGTTCTTC. The whole variable domain, remainder taken from reference TRBV19 and TRBJ2-1, is DGGITQSPKYLFRKEGQNVTLSCEQNLNHDAMYWYRQDPGQGLRLIYYSQIVNDFQKGDIAEGYSVSREKKESFPLTVTSAQKNPTAFYLCASSRLAGGDNEQFFGPGTRLTVL.

The chain carries TRBV3-1 (or the pseudogene TRBV3-2) and TRBJ2-3, with 8 bases fitting TRBD2. Germline CDR1 reads LGHDT; CDR2 reads YNNKEL (reference sequence). The CDR3 spans 14 residues. V lost 6 bases to trimming and J lost 2 bases; unmatched junction nucleotides: 4. CDR3: CASRSGGNTDTQYF. The CDR3 DNA sequence: TGTGCCAGCAGGAGCGGGGGAAACACAGATACGCAGTATTTT.

The chain employs TRBV2 and TRBJ2-5, with 11 bases fitting TRBD2. Trimming removed 6 bases from V and 1 base from J; junction bases left unmatched: 7. Per germline, CDR1 SNHLY and CDR2 FYNNEI. The CDR3 has 16 amino acids. CDR3 loop: CASSRHLAGGQETQYF. In DNA, the CDR3 is TGTGCCAGCAGCCGGCATCTAGCGGGGGGCCAAGAGACCCAGTACTTC.